A selection of T cell receptor beta chains follows, all from one sample in a study of shared clonotypes between healthy human individuals. Assay used: immunoSEQ multiplex PCR; TCRdb lists only in-frame clones, some missing. The repertoire includes about 1.1 million clones, roughly 80% of them detected once, and roughly 0.83% sits in the top ten. Material for sequencing was memory CD4+ T cells from PBMCs. These receptors came from a young man in good health. Some clones in this sample may be carry-over from other donors' samples. Each CDR3 is given with its conserved first and last residue. The D gene is left open where the match is weak. Not all rows give a size; the values are once, few, many and, for expanded clones, a class.

CDR3nt: TGTACCAGCACCCAACGGACTACATCAGGGGGCTACACCTTC
CDR3aa: CTSTQRTTSGGYTF
v_gene: TRBV25-1
d_gene: NA
j_gene: TRBJ1-2
abundance: NA

CDR3nt: TGCGCCAGCAGCGACCGGAGGGGGGGCCTTAACACTGAAGCTTTCTTT
CDR3aa: CASSDRRGGLNTEAFF
v_gene: TRBV5-1
d_gene: NA
j_gene: TRBJ1-1
abundance: NA

CDR3nt: TGCGCCAGCAGCCAAGCCCTGGTTGCAACTAATGAAAAACTGTTTTTT
CDR3aa: CASSQALVATNEKLFF
v_gene: TRBV4-1
d_gene: NA
j_gene: TRBJ1-4
abundance: NA

CDR3nt: TGTGCCAGCAGCGTAGCTAGCTCCTACAATGAGCAGTTCTTC
CDR3aa: CASSVASSYNEQFF
v_gene: TRBV9
d_gene: NA
j_gene: TRBJ2-1
abundance: NA

CDR3nt: TGTGCCAGCAGCGTAGTACCAGGGTTGGAAGAGACCCAGTACTTC
CDR3aa: CASSVVPGLEETQYF
v_gene: TRBV9
d_gene: NA
j_gene: TRBJ2-5
abundance: NA

CDR3nt: TGTGCCAGCAGCAAAGCGGGAAGTACCACAGATACGCAGTATTTT
CDR3aa: CASSKAGSTTDTQYF
v_gene: TRBV5-4
d_gene: TRBD2
j_gene: TRBJ2-3
abundance: once

CDR3nt: TGTGCCAGCAGCTTAGAGACAGGGCCCAATCAGCCCCAGCATTTT
CDR3aa: CASSLETGPNQPQHF
v_gene: TRBV7-2
d_gene: TRBD1
j_gene: TRBJ1-5
abundance: NA

CDR3nt: TGCGCCAGCAGCTTTACCGGGAGTCAGCCCCAGCATTTT
CDR3aa: CASSFTGSQPQHF
v_gene: TRBV5-1
d_gene: NA
j_gene: TRBJ1-5
abundance: once

CDR3nt: TGTGCCAGCAGTCCGGCCCGTGAGAATACGCAGTATTTT
CDR3aa: CASSPARENTQYF
v_gene: TRBV6-6
d_gene: NA
j_gene: TRBJ2-3
abundance: once

CDR3nt: TGTGCCAGCTCACCACAAGGGACAGGCTCTGGAAACACCATATATTTT
CDR3aa: CASSPQGTGSGNTIYF
v_gene: TRBV18
d_gene: TRBD1
j_gene: TRBJ1-3
abundance: NA

CDR3nt: TGTGCCAGCAGTTTCAGAGAGTATGGCTACACCTTC
CDR3aa: CASSFREYGYTF
v_gene: TRBV28
d_gene: NA
j_gene: TRBJ1-2
abundance: NA

CDR3nt: TGTGCCAGCAGTGACAGAAAGGGTACCTTC
CDR3aa: CASSDRKGTF
v_gene: TRBV6-1
d_gene: NA
j_gene: TRBJ1-2
abundance: NA

CDR3nt: TGCGCCAGCAGCTTGGTGACAGGTAGTTACGAGCAGTACTTC
CDR3aa: CASSLVTGSYEQYF
v_gene: TRBV5-1
d_gene: NA
j_gene: TRBJ2-7
abundance: NA

CDR3nt: TGTGCCAGCAGCTTACTTGGCAGGGCATATGGAAACACCATATATTTT
CDR3aa: CASSLLGRAYGNTIYF
v_gene: TRBV7-8
d_gene: NA
j_gene: TRBJ1-3
abundance: NA

CDR3nt: TGTGCCAGCAGCCACAACCAGAACACTGAAGCTTTCTTT
CDR3aa: CASSHNQNTEAFF
v_gene: TRBV7-8
d_gene: NA
j_gene: TRBJ1-1
abundance: NA

CDR3nt: TGCGCCAGCAGCCAGACAGGGTCCAAAGAGACCCAGTACTTC
CDR3aa: CASSQTGSKETQYF
v_gene: TRBV4-1
d_gene: TRBD1
j_gene: TRBJ2-5
abundance: NA

CDR3nt: TGTGCCAGCAGCCTCCATATGAACACTGAAGCTTTCTTT
CDR3aa: CASSLHMNTEAFF
v_gene: TRBV5-8
d_gene: NA
j_gene: TRBJ1-1
abundance: NA

CDR3nt: TGTGCCAGCAGTTTGGGGTTCGGGCGGAGTCCCTACGAGCAGTACTTC
CDR3aa: CASSLGFGRSPYEQYF
v_gene: TRBV27
d_gene: NA
j_gene: TRBJ2-7
abundance: NA

CDR3nt: TGTGCCAGCAGCAGGACCTACGAGCAGTACTTC
CDR3aa: CASSRTYEQYF
v_gene: TRBV7-9
d_gene: NA
j_gene: TRBJ2-7
abundance: NA

CDR3nt: TGTGCCAGCAGTATCCAACGAGGATTGGGAAACGAGCAGTACTTC
CDR3aa: CASSIQRGLGNEQYF
v_gene: TRBV2
d_gene: NA
j_gene: TRBJ2-7
abundance: NA

CDR3nt: TGCGCCAGCAGTCAGCCAGGGGGTCCCTACGAGCAGTACTTC
CDR3aa: CASSQPGGPYEQYF
v_gene: TRBV5-1
d_gene: TRBD1
j_gene: TRBJ2-7
abundance: NA

CDR3nt: TGTGCCAGCAGCCCCGGGACAGGGGGCTACACCGGGGAGCTGTTTTTT
CDR3aa: CASSPGTGGYTGELFF
v_gene: TRBV25-1
d_gene: TRBD1
j_gene: TRBJ2-2
abundance: few

CDR3nt: TGTGCCAGCAGTTCCCCCGGGGAGACCCAGTACTTC
CDR3aa: CASSSPGETQYF
v_gene: TRBV28
d_gene: NA
j_gene: TRBJ2-5
abundance: NA

CDR3nt: TGCGCCAGCAGCTCCCAGGATACTGGGGCCAACGTCCTGACTTTC
CDR3aa: CASSSQDTGANVLTF
v_gene: TRBV5-1
d_gene: NA
j_gene: TRBJ2-6
abundance: NA

CDR3nt: TGCGCCAGCAGCTCCACTAGCTCTGGGGCCAACGTCCTGACTTTC
CDR3aa: CASSSTSSGANVLTF
v_gene: TRBV5-1
d_gene: NA
j_gene: TRBJ2-6
abundance: NA

CDR3nt: TGCGCCAGCAGCTTGGTCCAAGGGGGGGAAGGTGGCTACACCTTC
CDR3aa: CASSLVQGGEGGYTF
v_gene: TRBV5-1
d_gene: NA
j_gene: TRBJ1-2
abundance: NA

CDR3nt: TGCGCCAGCAGCTTGGCCGGGGGACCTAACTATGGCTACACCTTC
CDR3aa: CASSLAGGPNYGYTF
v_gene: TRBV5-1
d_gene: NA
j_gene: TRBJ1-2
abundance: NA

CDR3nt: TGCAGCGTTGAACTCGGGGGACCTTATGGCTACACCTTC
CDR3aa: CSVELGGPYGYTF
v_gene: TRBV29-1
d_gene: NA
j_gene: TRBJ1-2
abundance: many

CDR3nt: TGTGCCAGCAGCTCACGGACTAGCGGGAGGGACGAGCAGTACTTC
CDR3aa: CASSSRTSGRDEQYF
v_gene: TRBV7-2
d_gene: TRBD2
j_gene: TRBJ2-7
abundance: NA

CDR3nt: TGTGCCAGCAGTTTGCAAGTCCCGGGACAGGGCACAGATACGCAGTATTTT
CDR3aa: CASSLQVPGQGTDTQYF
v_gene: TRBV28
d_gene: TRBD1
j_gene: TRBJ2-3
abundance: NA

CDR3nt: TGTGCCAGCACCGAGTGGGGTTACAATGAGCAGTTCTTC
CDR3aa: CASTEWGYNEQFF
v_gene: TRBV25-1
d_gene: NA
j_gene: TRBJ2-1
abundance: NA